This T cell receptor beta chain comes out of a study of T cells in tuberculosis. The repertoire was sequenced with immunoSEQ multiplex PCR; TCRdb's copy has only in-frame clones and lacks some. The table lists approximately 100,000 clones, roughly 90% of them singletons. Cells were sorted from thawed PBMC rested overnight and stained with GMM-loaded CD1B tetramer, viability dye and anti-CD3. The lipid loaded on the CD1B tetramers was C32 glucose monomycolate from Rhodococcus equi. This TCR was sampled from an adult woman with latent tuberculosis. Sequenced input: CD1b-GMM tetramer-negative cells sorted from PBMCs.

CDR3: CSVLTGNYGYTF. CDR3 nucleotide sequence: TGCAGCGTTTTGACAGGGAACTATGGCTACACCTTC. This chain connects TRBV29-1 to TRBJ1-2, with 7 bases lining up with TRBD1. Trimming at V came to 5 bases and at J to 2 bases, leaving 2 bases not matched to a gene. In germline, CDR1 is SQVTM, CDR2 ANQGSEA. This CDR3 has 12 residues. Using reference TRBV29-1 and TRBJ1-2 for the parts outside the CDR3, the full variable domain is SAVISQKPSRDICQRGTSLTIQCQVDSQVTMMFWYRQQPGQSLTLIATANQGSEATYESGFVIDKFPISRPNLTFSTLTVSNMSPEDSSIYLCSVLTGNYGYTFGSGTRLTVV.